This T cell receptor beta chain came from a study of human T cells and chemical hapten exposure. Study-level background: The study enrolled mostly female patients with alopecia areata, totalis or universalis.

Whole-study results and caveats: Among TCRs, those above 1 in 1000 frequency were unaffected by DPC sensitization.

The count of this clonotype is one. The antigen remains undetermined. This CDR3 spans 11 amino acids. The germline V and J ends were trimmed by 2 bases and 12 bases, with 8 bases remaining between them. Germline CDR1 reads MNHEY; CDR2 reads SVGAGI. Documented time point: patch test 1, 2 weeks after DPC sensitization. Treatment of the sample: therapeutic diphenylcyclopropenone sensitization with weekly scalp DPC. Each patch-test visit's blood sample preceded patch application. Individual cDNA molecules received unique molecular identifiers in the library. Using its own MiXCR run on the RACE reads, TCRdb lists one record per CDR3 protein. Of 71,000 or so distinct CDR3 sequences listed, 9.8% are singletons.

The chain links TRBV6-5 to TRBJ1-5; D unresolved. This receptor was taken from a woman between 35 and 50 years old with alopecia areata. Some clones in this sample may be carry-over from other donors' samples. The sample here was whole blood, taken in connection with sensitization to the hapten diphenylcyclopropenone (DPC). CDR3 in DNA: TGTGCCAGCAGTTACCCCCGGGGCCAGCATTTT. This codes for CASSYPRGQHF.